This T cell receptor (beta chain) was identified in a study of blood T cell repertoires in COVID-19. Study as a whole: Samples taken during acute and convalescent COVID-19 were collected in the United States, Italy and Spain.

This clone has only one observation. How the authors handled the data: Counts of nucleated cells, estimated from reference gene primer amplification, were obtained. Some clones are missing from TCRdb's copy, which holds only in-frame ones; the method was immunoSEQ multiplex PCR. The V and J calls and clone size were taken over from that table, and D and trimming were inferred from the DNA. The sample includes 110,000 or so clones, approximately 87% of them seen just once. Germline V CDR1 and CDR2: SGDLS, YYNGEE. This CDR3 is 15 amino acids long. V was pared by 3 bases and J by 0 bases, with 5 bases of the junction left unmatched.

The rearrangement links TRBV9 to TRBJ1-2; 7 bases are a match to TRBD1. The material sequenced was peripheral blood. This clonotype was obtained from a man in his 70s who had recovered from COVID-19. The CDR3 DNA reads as TGTGCCAGCAGCGAGGGGGACAGCCCTAACTATGGCTACACCTTC. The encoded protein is CASSEGDSPNYGYTF. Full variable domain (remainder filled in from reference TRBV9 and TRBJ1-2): DSGVTQTPKHLITATGQRVTLRCSPRSGDLSVYWYQQSLDQGLQFLIQYYNGEERAKGNILERFSAQQFPDLHSELNLSSLELGDSALYFCASSEGDSPNYGYTFGSGTRLTVV.